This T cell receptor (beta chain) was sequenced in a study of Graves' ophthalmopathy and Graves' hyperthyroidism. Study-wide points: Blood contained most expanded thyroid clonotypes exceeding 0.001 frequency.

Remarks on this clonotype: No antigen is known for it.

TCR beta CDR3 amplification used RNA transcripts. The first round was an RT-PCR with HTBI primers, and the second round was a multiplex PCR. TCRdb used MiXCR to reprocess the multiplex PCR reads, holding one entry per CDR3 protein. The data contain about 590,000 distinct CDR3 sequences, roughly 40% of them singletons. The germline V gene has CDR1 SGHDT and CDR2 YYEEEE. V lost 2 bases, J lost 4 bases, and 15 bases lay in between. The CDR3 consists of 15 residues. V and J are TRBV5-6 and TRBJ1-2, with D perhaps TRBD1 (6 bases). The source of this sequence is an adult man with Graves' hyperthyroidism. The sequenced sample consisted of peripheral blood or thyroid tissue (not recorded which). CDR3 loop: CASSFTGRIFYGYTF. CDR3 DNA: TGTGCCAGCAGCTTTACAGGGAGAATATTCTATGGCTACACCTTC.